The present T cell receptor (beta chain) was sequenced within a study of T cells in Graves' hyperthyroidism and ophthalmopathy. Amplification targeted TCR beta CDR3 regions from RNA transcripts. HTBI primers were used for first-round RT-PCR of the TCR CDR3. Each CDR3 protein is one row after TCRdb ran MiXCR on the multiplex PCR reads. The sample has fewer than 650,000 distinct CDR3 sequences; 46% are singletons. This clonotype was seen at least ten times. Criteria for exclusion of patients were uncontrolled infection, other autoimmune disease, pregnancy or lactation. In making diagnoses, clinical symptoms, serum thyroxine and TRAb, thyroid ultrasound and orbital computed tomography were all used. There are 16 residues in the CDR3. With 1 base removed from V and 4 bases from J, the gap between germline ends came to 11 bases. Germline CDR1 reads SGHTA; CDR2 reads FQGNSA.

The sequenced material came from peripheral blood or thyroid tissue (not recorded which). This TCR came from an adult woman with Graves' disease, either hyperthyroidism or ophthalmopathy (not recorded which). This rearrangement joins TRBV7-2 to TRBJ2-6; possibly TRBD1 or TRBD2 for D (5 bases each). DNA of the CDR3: TGTGCCAGCAGCTTAGTTGTCGGGGCCGGGGCCAACGTCCTGACTTTC. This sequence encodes CASSLVVGAGANVLTF.